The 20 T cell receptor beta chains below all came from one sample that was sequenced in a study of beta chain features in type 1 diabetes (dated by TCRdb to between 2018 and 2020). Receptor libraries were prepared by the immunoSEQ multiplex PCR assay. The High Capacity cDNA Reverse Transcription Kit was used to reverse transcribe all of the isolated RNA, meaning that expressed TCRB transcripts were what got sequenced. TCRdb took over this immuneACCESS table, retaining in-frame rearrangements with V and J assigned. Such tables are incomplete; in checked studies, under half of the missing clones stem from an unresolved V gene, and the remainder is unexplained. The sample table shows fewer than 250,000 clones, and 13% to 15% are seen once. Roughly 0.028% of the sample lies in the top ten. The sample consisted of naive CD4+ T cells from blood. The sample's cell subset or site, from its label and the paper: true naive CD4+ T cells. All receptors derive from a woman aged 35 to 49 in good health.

This chain's CDR3 is CASSQGVETQYF. DNA for the CDR3: TGTGCCAGCTCACAGGGGGTAGAGACCCAGTACTTC. The genes are TRBV18 and TRBJ2-5; TRBD1 is a possible D gene (6 bases). The germline V gene encodes CDR1 KGHSH and CDR2 LQKENI. There are 12 residues in the CDR3. Trimming shortened V by 4 bases and J by 4 bases, and 7 bases separated the two germline ends.

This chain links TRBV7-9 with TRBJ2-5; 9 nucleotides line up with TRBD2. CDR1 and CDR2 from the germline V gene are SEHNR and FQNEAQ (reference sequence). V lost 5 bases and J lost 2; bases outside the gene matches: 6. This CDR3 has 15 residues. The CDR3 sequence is CASSLMRGGQETQYF. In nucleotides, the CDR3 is TGTGCCAGCAGCCTGATGCGGGGGGGGCAAGAGACCCAGTACTTC.

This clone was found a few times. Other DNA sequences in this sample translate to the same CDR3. For the CDR3, the DNA is TGTGCCAGTAGTGCTCCTAGCGGGGGGCTCACAGATACGCAGTATTTT. As protein: CASSAPSGGLTDTQYF. This sequence joins TRBV19 and TRBJ2-3; TRBD2 aligns across 11 bases. The CDR3 has 16 residues. Germline V gene sequence: CDR1 LNHDA, CDR2 SQIVND (reference sequence). V shed 5 bases and J 2 bases; nucleotides not matched to a gene: 6.

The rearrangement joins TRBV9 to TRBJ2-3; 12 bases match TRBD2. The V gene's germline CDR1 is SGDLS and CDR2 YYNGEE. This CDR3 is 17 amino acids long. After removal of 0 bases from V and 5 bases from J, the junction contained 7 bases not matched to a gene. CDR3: CASSVDPSGGAVDTQYF. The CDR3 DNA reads TGTGCCAGCAGCGTAGATCCTAGCGGGGGGGCCGTAGATACGCAGTATTTT.

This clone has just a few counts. CDR3 loop: CASSLNRDSSGANVLTF. The CDR3 bases are TGCGCCAGCAGCTTAAACAGGGACAGCTCTGGGGCCAACGTCCTGACTTTC. The chain employs TRBV5-1 and TRBJ2-6; TRBD1 matches 7 bases. CDR3 length: 17 residues. The germline V gene encodes CDR1 SGHRS and CDR2 YFSETQ. V lost 2 bases, J lost 0 bases, and 5 bases stayed unmatched.

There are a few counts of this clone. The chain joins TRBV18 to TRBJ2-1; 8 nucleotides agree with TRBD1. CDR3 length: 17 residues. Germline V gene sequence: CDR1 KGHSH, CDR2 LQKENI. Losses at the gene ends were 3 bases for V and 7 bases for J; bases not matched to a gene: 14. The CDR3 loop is CASSPTQTRTGLNEQFF. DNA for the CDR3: TGTGCCAGCTCACCTACACAAACCCGGACAGGGTTGAATGAGCAGTTCTTC.

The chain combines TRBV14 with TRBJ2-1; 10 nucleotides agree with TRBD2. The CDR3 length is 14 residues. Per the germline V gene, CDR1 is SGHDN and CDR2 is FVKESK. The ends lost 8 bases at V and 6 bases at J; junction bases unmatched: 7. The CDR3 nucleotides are TGTGCCAGCGGAGGCCTAGCGGGGGTCAATGAGCAGTTCTTC. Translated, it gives CASGGLAGVNEQFF.

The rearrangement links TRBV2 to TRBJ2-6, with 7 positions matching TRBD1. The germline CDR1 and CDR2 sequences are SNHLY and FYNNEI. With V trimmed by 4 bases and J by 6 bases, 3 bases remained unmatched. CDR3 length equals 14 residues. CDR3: CASSAQGEANVLTF. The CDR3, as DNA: TGTGCCAGCAGTGCCCAGGGGGAGGCCAACGTCCTGACTTTC.

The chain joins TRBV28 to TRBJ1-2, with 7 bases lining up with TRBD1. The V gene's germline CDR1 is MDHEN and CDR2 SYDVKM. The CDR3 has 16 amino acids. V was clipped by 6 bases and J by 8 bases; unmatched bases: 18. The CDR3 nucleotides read TGTGCCAGCAGCCCAATGGGGTACAGGGGCGATAGGGGCTACACCTTC. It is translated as CASSPMGYRGDRGYTF.

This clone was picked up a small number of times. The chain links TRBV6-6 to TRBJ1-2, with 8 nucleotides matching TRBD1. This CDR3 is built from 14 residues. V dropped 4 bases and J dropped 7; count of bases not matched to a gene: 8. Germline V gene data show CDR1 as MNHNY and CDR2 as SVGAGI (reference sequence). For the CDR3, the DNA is TGTGCCAGCAGTTTCAGTCGACAGGGGACTGGCTACACCTTC. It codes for CASSFSRQGTGYTF.

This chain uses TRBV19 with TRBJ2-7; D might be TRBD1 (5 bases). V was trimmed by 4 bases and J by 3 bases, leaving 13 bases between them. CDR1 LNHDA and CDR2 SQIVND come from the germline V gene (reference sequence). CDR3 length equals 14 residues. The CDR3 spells CASSTRAKYYEQYF. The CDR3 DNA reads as TGTGCCAGTAGTACCAGGGCTAAATACTACGAGCAGTACTTC.

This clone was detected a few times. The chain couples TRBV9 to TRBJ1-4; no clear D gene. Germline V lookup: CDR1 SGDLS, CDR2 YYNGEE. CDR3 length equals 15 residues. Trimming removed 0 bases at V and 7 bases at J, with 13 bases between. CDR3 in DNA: TGTGCCAGCAGCGTAGAGGGAGGCATCACTGAAAAACTGTTTTTT. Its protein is CASSVEGGITEKLFF. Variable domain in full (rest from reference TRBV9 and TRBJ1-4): DSGVTQTPKHLITATGQRVTLRCSPRSGDLSVYWYQQSLDQGLQFLIQYYNGEERAKGNILERFSAQQFPDLHSELNLSSLELGDSALYFCASSVEGGITEKLFFGSGTQLSVL.

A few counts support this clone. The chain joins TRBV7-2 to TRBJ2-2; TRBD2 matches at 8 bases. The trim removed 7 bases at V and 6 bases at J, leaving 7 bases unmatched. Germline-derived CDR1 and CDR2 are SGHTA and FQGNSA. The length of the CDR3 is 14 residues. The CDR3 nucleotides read TGTGCCAGCACGGGGGGGATGGTCGCCGGGGAGCTGTTTTTT. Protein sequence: CASTGGMVAGELFF. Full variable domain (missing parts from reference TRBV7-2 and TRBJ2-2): GAGVSQSPSNKVTEKGKDVELRCDPISGHTALYWYRQSLGQGLEFLIYFQGNSAPDKSGLPSDRFSAERTGGSVSTLTIQRTQQEDSAVYLCASTGGMVAGELFFGEGSRLTVL.

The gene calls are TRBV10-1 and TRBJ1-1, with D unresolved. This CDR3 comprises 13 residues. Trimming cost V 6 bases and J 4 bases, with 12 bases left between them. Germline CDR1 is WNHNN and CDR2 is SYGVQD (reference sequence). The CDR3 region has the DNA TGCGCCAGCAGGGAAACAGAGGGCACTGAAGCTTTCTTT. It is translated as CASRETEGTEAFF.

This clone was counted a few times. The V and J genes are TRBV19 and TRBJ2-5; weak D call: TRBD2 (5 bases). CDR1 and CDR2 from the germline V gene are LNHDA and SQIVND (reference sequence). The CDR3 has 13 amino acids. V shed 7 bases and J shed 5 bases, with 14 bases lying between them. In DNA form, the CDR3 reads TGTGCCAGTAAAGCGGACCCACGGGAGACCCAGTACTTC. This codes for CASKADPRETQYF.

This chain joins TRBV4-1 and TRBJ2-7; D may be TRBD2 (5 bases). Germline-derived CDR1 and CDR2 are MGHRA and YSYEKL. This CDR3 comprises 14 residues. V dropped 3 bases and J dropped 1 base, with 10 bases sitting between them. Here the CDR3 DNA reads TGCGCCAGCAGCCAGAGGGCGGATTCCTACGAGCAGTACTTC. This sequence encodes CASSQRADSYEQYF.

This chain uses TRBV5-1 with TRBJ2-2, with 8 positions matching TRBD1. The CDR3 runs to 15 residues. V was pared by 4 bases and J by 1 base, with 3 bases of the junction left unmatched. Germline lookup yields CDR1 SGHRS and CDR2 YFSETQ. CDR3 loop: CASSPTGENTGELFF. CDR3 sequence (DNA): TGCGCCAGCAGCCCGACAGGGGAGAACACCGGGGAGCTGTTTTTT.

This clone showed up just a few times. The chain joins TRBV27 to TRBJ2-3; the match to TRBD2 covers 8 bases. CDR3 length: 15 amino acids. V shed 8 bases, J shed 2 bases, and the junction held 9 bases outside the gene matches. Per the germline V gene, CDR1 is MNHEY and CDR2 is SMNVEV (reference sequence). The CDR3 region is CASATGGAPTDTQYF. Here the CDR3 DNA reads TGTGCCAGCGCCACCGGGGGGGCCCCCACAGATACGCAGTATTTT.

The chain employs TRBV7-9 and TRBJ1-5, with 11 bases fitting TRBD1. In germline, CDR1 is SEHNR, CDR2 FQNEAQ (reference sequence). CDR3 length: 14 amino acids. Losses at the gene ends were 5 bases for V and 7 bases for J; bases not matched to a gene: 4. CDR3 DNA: TGTGCCAGCAGCGGACAGGGGGCAGAACAGCCCCAGCATTTT. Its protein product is CASSGQGAEQPQHF.

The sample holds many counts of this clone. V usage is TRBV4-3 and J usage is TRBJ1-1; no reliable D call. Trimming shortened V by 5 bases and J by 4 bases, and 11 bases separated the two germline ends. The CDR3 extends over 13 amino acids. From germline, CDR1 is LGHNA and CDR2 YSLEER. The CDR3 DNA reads TGCGCCAGCAGCTTCGACATTTCCACTGAAGCTTTCTTT. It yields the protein CASSFDISTEAFF.